One and the same sample provided the 20 T cell receptor beta chains below, sequenced in a study of cytomegalovirus exposure and HLA in healthy donors. 13 Jbeta primers and 60 Vbeta primers were used for the PCR. Using immunoSEQ multiplex PCR, the repertoire was profiled, and TCRdb retains in-frame clones only, with some absent. The table includes some 130,000 clones, over 70% detected once. Sequenced input: PBMCs. All receptors come from a woman under 30 in good health and CMV-seronegative.

The V gene is TRBV4-2, the J gene TRBJ2-5; D is uncertain. Trimming removed 1 base at V and 5 bases at J, with 5 bases between. Per the germline V gene, CDR1 is LGHNA and CDR2 is YNFKEQ. This CDR3 contains 12 residues. CDR3 sequence: CASSQARETQYF. For the CDR3, the DNA is TGTGCCAGCAGCCAAGCCAGGGAGACCCAGTACTTC.

This sequence joins TRBV10-2 and TRBJ2-5, with D maybe TRBD1 (6 bases). The CDR3 has 14 amino acids. Trimming removed 0 bases at V and 3 bases at J, with 8 bases between. Germline CDR1 WSHSY, CDR2 SAAADI. CDR3 coding DNA: TGCGCCAGCAGTGAGTCGGGGGCCAAAGAGACCCAGTACTTC. This translates into CASSESGAKETQYF.

The rearrangement links TRBV6-6 to TRBJ2-5; TRBD2 matches at 7 bases. The CDR3 covers 14 residues. The V gene's germline CDR1 is MNHNY and CDR2 SVGAGI (reference sequence). V shed 8 bases and J 5 bases; nucleotides not matched to a gene: 11. CDR3 nucleotides: TGTGCCAGCGGAAAGGGAGCGGGAAGTGAGACCCAGTACTTC. Translated, it gives CASGKGAGSETQYF.

The table lists this clone with a few counts. In the same sample, other DNA sequences code for this CDR3. The chain has TRBV5-1 and TRBJ2-2; D call uncertain. The germline V gene encodes CDR1 SGHRS and CDR2 YFSETQ. Trimming stripped 0 bases from V and 5 bases from J, with 5 bases between. The CDR3 is 13 residues long. CDR3 nucleotide sequence: TGCGCCAGCAGCTTGGCCGTTACCGGGGAGCTGTTTTTT. Amino acids: CASSLAVTGELFF.

The V call is TRBV5-4, the J call TRBJ2-7, with TRBD1 matching over 8 bases. CDR3 length: 13 amino acids. V gave up 5 bases and J gave up 6 bases; unmatched junction bases: 7. Per the germline V gene, CDR1 is SGHNT and CDR2 is YYREEE (reference sequence). The CDR3 DNA sequence: TGTGCCAGCAGAACCCAGGGGGCGGCCGAGCAGTACTTC. Translating it yields CASRTQGAAEQYF.

The J gene is TRBJ2-3, the V gene TRBV30; 7 bases match TRBD1. The V gene end was trimmed by 7 bases and the J gene end by 0 bases; junction bases not matched to a gene: 16. This CDR3 contains 17 residues. Germline loops: CDR1 GTSNPN, CDR2 SVGIG (reference sequence). CDR3 nucleotide sequence: TGTGCCTCTTCGCCCGGTGGAAGGGGGCTTAGCACAGATACGCAGTATTTT. Its translation: CASSPGGRGLSTDTQYF.

The chain employs TRBV4-1 and TRBJ2-5, with D tentatively TRBD1 (6 bases). The J call may be faulty, since TRBJ2-7 better matches the DNA end. This CDR3 spans 14 amino acids. Germline V gene sequence: CDR1 MGHRA, CDR2 YSYEKL. This chain's CDR3 is CASSPQGSPYEQYF. CDR3 bases: TGCGCCAGCAGCCCTCAGGGGTCGCCCTACGAGCAGTACTTC.

The genes are TRBV15 and TRBJ1-5; D not certain. The V gene lost 6 bases and the J gene lost 3 bases, with 12 bases spanning the gap. CDR3 length: 14 amino acids. From germline, CDR1 is LNHNV and CDR2 YYDKDF (reference sequence). The DNA of the CDR3 is TGTGCCACCAGAGGAGGAGGGTTCAATCAGCCCCAGCATTTT. Protein: CATRGGGFNQPQHF.

V and J are TRBV6-5 and TRBJ1-1; no reliable D call. The CDR3 has 12 residues. From germline, CDR1 is MNHEY and CDR2 SVGAGI. The V end lost 5 bases, the J end lost 1 base, and 5 bases lay between the germline ends. CDR3 DNA: TGTGCCAGCAGTACCGGGAACACTGAAGCTTTCTTT. Translation gives CASSTGNTEAFF.

This chain joins TRBV5-8 and TRBJ2-1, with D tentatively TRBD2 (5 bases). Germline CDR1 reads SGHTS; CDR2 reads YDEGEE. This CDR3 region has 14 residues. Trimming pared 6 bases from V and 3 bases from J, leaving 13 bases between. The CDR3: CASKMTAGYNEQFF. The CDR3 coding sequence is TGTGCCAGCAAAATGACGGCGGGCTACAATGAGCAGTTCTTC.

The chain combines TRBV7-2 with TRBJ1-4; D is possibly TRBD1 (6 bases). This CDR3 region has 15 residues. V was trimmed by 5 bases and J by 5 bases, leaving 15 bases between them. In germline, CDR1 is SGHTA, CDR2 FQGNSA. Here the CDR3 reads CASSPTGTLNEKLFF. CDR3 DNA: TGTGCCAGCAGCCCGACCGGGACACTGAATGAAAAACTGTTTTTT.

J is TRBJ1-1 and V is TRBV19; D ambiguous. The ends were cut back, 6 bases at V and 6 bases at J, with 14 bases in the middle. The CDR3 consists of 13 residues. CDR1 is LNHDA, CDR2 SQIVND, per germline (reference sequence). Here the CDR3 DNA reads TGTGCCAGTAGCCGGGCGGGAAAGGCTGAAGCTTTCTTT. Translation: CASSRAGKAEAFF.

CDR3: CASSLGQAGYTF. In DNA, the CDR3 is TGCGCCAGCAGCCTAGGACAGGCCGGCTACACCTTC. The chain links TRBV5-1 to TRBJ1-2; TRBD1 aligns across 7 bases. V was clipped by 4 bases and J by 8 bases; unmatched bases: 5. The CDR3 runs 12 residues. CDR1 is SGHRS, CDR2 YFSETQ, per germline.

The V and J genes are TRBV4-1 and TRBJ2-1, with 7 bases fitting TRBD1. Germline lookup yields CDR1 MGHRA and CDR2 YSYEKL. V lost 4 bases, J lost 3 bases, and 6 bases stayed unmatched. The CDR3 length is 15 residues. CDR3 region: CASSPPDRLYNEQFF. The CDR3 DNA reads as TGCGCCAGCAGCCCACCGGACAGGCTCTACAATGAGCAGTTCTTC.

V gene TRBV7-9 combines with J gene TRBJ1-5; the match to TRBD1 covers 7 bases. After removal of 4 bases from V and 0 bases from J, the junction contained 6 bases not matched to a gene. CDR3 length equals 16 residues. The germline gives CDR1 SEHNR, CDR2 FQNEAQ (reference sequence). CDR3 protein: CASSSRQGDSNQPQHF. For the CDR3, the DNA is TGTGCCAGCAGCTCTCGACAGGGTGATAGCAATCAGCCCCAGCATTTT.

The chain combines TRBV30 with TRBJ2-1; 10 nucleotides line up with TRBD2. Germline values: CDR1 GTSNPN, CDR2 SVGIG (reference sequence). Trimming at V came to 4 bases and at J to 8 bases, leaving 8 bases not matched to a gene. CDR3 size: 14 residues. CDR3 nucleotides: TGTGCCTGGATTCCATGGGGACTAGCGCATGAGCAGTTCTTC. Protein: CAWIPWGLAHEQFF. The full variable domain, its missing parts supplied by reference TRBV30 and TRBJ2-1, is SQTIHQWPATLVQPVGSPLSLECTVEGTSNPNLYWYRQAAGRGLQLLFYSVGIGQISSEVPQNLSASRPQDRQFILSSKKLLLSDSGFYLCAWIPWGLAHEQFFGPGTRLTVL.

The J gene is TRBJ2-7, the V gene TRBV27, with D possibly TRBD1 on 6 matching bases. The CDR3 is made up of 16 amino acids. CDR1 and CDR2 from the germline V gene are MNHEY and SMNVEV (reference sequence). Trimming took 6 bases from V and 0 from J, leaving 18 bases between them. The CDR3 DNA is TGTGCCAGCAGCCCGGACAGCCCTGTCCTCTCCTACGAGCAGTACTTC. Encoded protein: CASSPDSPVLSYEQYF.

The gene calls are TRBV29-1 and TRBJ1-1; D is unresolved. The germline V and J ends were trimmed by 7 bases and 0 bases, with 18 bases remaining between them. CDR1 and CDR2 from the germline V gene are SQVTM and ANQGSEA. This CDR3 has 15 amino acids. The DNA for the CDR3 is TGCAGCGGCCCGACGGGAAAAGGCATGAACACTGAAGCTTTCTTT. Translating gives CSGPTGKGMNTEAFF. The full variable domain, with the rest looked up from reference TRBV29-1 and TRBJ1-1, is SAVISQKPSRDICQRGTSLTIQCQVDSQVTMMFWYRQQPGQSLTLIATANQGSEATYESGFVIDKFPISRPNLTFSTLTVSNMSPEDSSIYLCSGPTGKGMNTEAFFGQGTRLTVV.

The chain recombines TRBV5-4 with TRBJ2-5; the match to TRBD2 covers 8 bases. Germline CDR1 is SGHNT and CDR2 is YYREEE (reference sequence). The CDR3 is made up of 14 amino acids. Unmatched junction bases numbered 7, after V lost 5 bases and J lost 4 bases. The CDR3 coding sequence is TGTGCCAGCAGAACTAGCGGAGGGGGAGAGACCCAGTACTTC. Its protein is CASRTSGGGETQYF.

The chain has TRBV10-1 and TRBJ2-5; TRBD1 might be the D (6 bases). Germline V gene data show CDR1 as WNHNN and CDR2 as SYGVQD (reference sequence). Trimming stripped 3 bases from V and 5 bases from J, with 13 bases between. The CDR3 extends over 14 amino acids. CDR3 residues: CASSESGAGETQYF. The DNA of the CDR3 is TGCGCCAGCAGTGAATCAGGGGCCGGGGAGACCCAGTACTTC.